This T cell receptor beta chain was retrieved from a study of blood T cell repertoires in COVID-19. On the study more broadly: The United States, Italy and Spain provided the acute and convalescent COVID-19 samples. PBMCs, B-cell-depleted T cells, or T cells were the source of the cDNA or gDNA that made up the material.

Per the study methods: Amplification of reference gene primers provided the estimated nucleated cell counts. Only in-frame clones appear in the TCRdb table, and some are missing; sequencing was by immunoSEQ multiplex PCR. V and J calls and clone size are given by that table; D and trimming were obtained from the DNA. The sample yields about 140,000 clones, 85% to 90% seen once. Sequenced input: peripheral blood. The receptor was isolated from a woman aged 40 to 50 with acute or convalescent COVID-19.

CDR3 residues: CASGFTGAKPQHF. In DNA, the CDR3 is TGTGCTAGTGGTTTTACAGGAGCAAAGCCCCAGCATTTT. This chain uses TRBV12-5 with TRBJ1-5; TRBD1 might be the D (5 bases). CDR1 and CDR2 (germline): LGHNT, FRNRAP. CDR3 length equals 13 residues. Trimming left V 3 bases short and J 8 bases short, with 11 bases between.